The 17 T cell receptor beta chains in this list originate from one sample, sequenced in a study of blood T cell repertoires in COVID-19. The protocol was immunoSEQ multiplex PCR, while the TCRdb copy is restricted to in-frame clones and leaves out a portion. The sample carries roughly 52,000 clones, roughly nine tenths recorded once. Sequenced input: peripheral blood. Receptors originate from an elderly woman with acute or convalescent COVID-19.

J is TRBJ1-1 and V is TRBV28; 12 bases match TRBD1. Germline CDR1 reads MDHEN; CDR2 reads SYDVKM. V was pared by 7 bases and J by 11 bases, with 14 bases of the junction left unmatched. This CDR3 has 15 residues. The CDR3, as DNA: TGTGCCAGCAATCCTTCCGGGACAGGGGGCGAGGTGGCTTTCTTT. Amino acids: CASNPSGTGGEVAFF.

The V call is TRBV20-1, the J call TRBJ2-7; D may be TRBD2 (5 bases). The CDR3 is 13 amino acids. Trimming stripped 3 bases from V and 2 bases from J, with 11 bases between. Germline lookup yields CDR1 DFQATT and CDR2 SNEGSKA (reference sequence). CDR3 sequence (DNA): TGCAGTGCTAGTCGTCCGGGGACCTACGAGCAGTACTTC. Its protein product is CSASRPGTYEQYF.

This chain connects TRBV3-1 (or the pseudogene TRBV3-2) to TRBJ2-3; 13 bases line up with TRBD2. J gave up 4 bases and V 6 bases, and 4 bases lay outside the gene matches. This CDR3 has 15 amino acids. Germline V lookup: CDR1 LGHDT, CDR2 YNNKEL (reference sequence). CDR3 in amino acids: CASSRGTSGADTQYF. The CDR3 DNA is TGTGCCAGCAGTCGCGGGACTAGCGGGGCAGATACGCAGTATTTT.

This sequence joins TRBV5-6 and TRBJ1-2; unclear D gene. Trimming cost V 2 bases and J 6 bases, with 17 bases left between them. Germline V gives CDR1 SGHDT, CDR2 YYEEEE. CDR3 length equals 15 residues. CDR3 coding DNA: TGTGCCAGCAGCTTTGGTAGAACAGAGGGCCATGGCTACACCTTC. Amino acids: CASSFGRTEGHGYTF.

This clone was seen only once. The chain carries TRBV7-9 and TRBJ2-5; D is possibly TRBD1 (5 bases). The CDR3 has 15 amino acids. V was cut by 5 bases and J by 2 bases, with 15 bases left in between. Germline CDR1 reads SEHNR; CDR2 reads FQNEAQ (reference sequence). The chain's CDR3 is CASSGVAGNQETQYF. The CDR3 DNA reads TGTGCCAGCAGCGGGGTGGCAGGGAATCAAGAGACCCAGTACTTC. The full variable domain, its missing parts supplied by reference TRBV7-9 and TRBJ2-5, is DTGVSQNPRHKITKRGQNVTFRCDPISEHNRLYWYRQTLGQGPEFLTYFQNEAQLEKSRLLSDRFSAERPKGSFSTLEIQRTEQGDSAMYLCASSGVAGNQETQYFGPGTRLLVL.

The V and J genes are TRBV3-1 (or the pseudogene TRBV3-2) and TRBJ2-1; D unresolved. V was clipped by 3 bases and J by 2 bases, with 14 bases between them. The CDR3 contains 16 residues. The germline CDR1 and CDR2 sequences are LGHDT and YNNKEL (reference sequence). As DNA, the CDR3 is TGTGCCAGCAGCCACTTGACAACCTCTGCCTACAATGAGCAGTTCTTC. It translates to CASSHLTTSAYNEQFF.

This sequence joins TRBV3-1 (or the pseudogene TRBV3-2) and TRBJ2-2; 7 bases line up with TRBD1. The CDR3 length is 16 residues. Germline V gene sequence: CDR1 LGHDT, CDR2 YNNKEL (reference sequence). Trimming cost V 3 bases and J 0 bases; bases outside gene matches: 4. CDR3 sequence reads: CASSHFDRANTGELFF. The DNA for the CDR3 is TGTGCCAGCAGCCATTTTGACAGGGCGAACACCGGGGAGCTGTTTTTT.

The V call is TRBV3-1 (or the pseudogene TRBV3-2), the J call TRBJ2-3; D is unresolved. The CDR3 is made up of 13 amino acids. V was clipped by 0 bases and J by 9 bases, with 10 bases between them. Germline V gene sequence: CDR1 LGHDT, CDR2 YNNKEL (reference sequence). CDR3 in DNA: TGTGCCAGCAGCCAAGATTTCAGGTCAACGCAGTATTTT. It is translated as CASSQDFRSTQYF.

The rearrangement joins TRBV20-1 to TRBJ1-2; a possible D gene is TRBD1 (5 bases). The length of the CDR3 is 13 residues. CDR1 DFQATT and CDR2 SNEGSKA come from the germline V gene (reference sequence). V was trimmed by 3 bases and J by 4 bases, leaving 12 bases between them. DNA for the CDR3: TGCAGTGCTAGTCTTCAGGGCGTCTATGGCTACACCTTC. Protein sequence: CSASLQGVYGYTF.

This chain links TRBV2 with TRBJ1-6; tentatively, D is TRBD1 (5 bases). The length of the CDR3 is 15 residues. Trimming took 6 bases from V and 8 from J, leaving 17 bases between them. Germline CDR1 reads SNHLY; CDR2 reads FYNNEI. The CDR3 DNA follows: TGTGCCAGCAGGGGGCAACTCGCTCGGTATTCACCCCTCCACTTT. Translated: CASRGQLARYSPLHF.

The sample holds one count of this clone. This sequence joins TRBV6-4 and TRBJ2-1; D might be TRBD2 (6 bases). Germline CDR1 is MRHNA and CDR2 is SNTAGT. This CDR3 comprises 14 residues. V shed 6 bases and J shed 0 bases, with 9 bases lying between them. The CDR3 nucleotides read TGTGCCAGCAGCCGGGACTCCTCCTACAATGAGCAGTTCTTC. Translated: CASSRDSSYNEQFF.

This rearrangement joins TRBV19 to TRBJ2-6; no clear D gene. Trimming pared 7 bases from V and 0 bases from J, leaving 10 bases between. Germline V CDR1 and CDR2: LNHDA, SQIVND (reference sequence). The CDR3 runs 15 residues. The CDR3: CASTRRSSGANVLTF. In DNA form, the CDR3 reads TGTGCCAGTACCCGGCGGAGCTCTGGGGCCAACGTCCTGACTTTC.

The chain carries TRBV9 and TRBJ1-2; 8 bases are shared with TRBD1. The V gene end was trimmed by 3 bases and the J gene end by 1 base; junction bases not matched to a gene: 11. The CDR3 sequence is 17 residues long. The germline V gene encodes CDR1 SGDLS and CDR2 YYNGEE. The CDR3 DNA reads as TGTGCCAGCAGCGCGCGAAGCCGGGACAGGCTTAACTATGGCTACACCTTC. Translation gives CASSARSRDRLNYGYTF.

The chain is built from TRBV24-1 and TRBJ2-1; TRBD1 matches at 7 bases. V dropped 4 bases and J dropped 3; count of bases not matched to a gene: 8. The germline V gene encodes CDR1 KGHDR and CDR2 SFDVKD. The CDR3 extends over 16 amino acids. Written as DNA, the CDR3 is TGTGCCACCAGTGAGGTAGGGGGCGACAGCTACAATGAGCAGTTCTTC. Translated, it gives CATSEVGGDSYNEQFF.

The chain employs TRBV28 and TRBJ1-2; weak D call: TRBD1 (6 bases). This CDR3 comprises 15 residues. Germline CDR1 MDHEN, CDR2 SYDVKM. V was trimmed by 2 bases and J by 0 bases, leaving 10 bases between them. The CDR3 is CASSLLQGTNYGYTF. The CDR3 nucleotides read TGTGCCAGCAGTTTACTACAGGGTACTAACTATGGCTACACCTTC.

The rearrangement joins TRBV11-2 to TRBJ1-1; D is uncertain. CDR3 size: 14 residues. Trimming pared 5 bases from V and 0 bases from J, leaving 10 bases between. Germline assignment: CDR1 SGHAT and CDR2 FQNNGV. The CDR3 DNA reads TGTGCCAGCAGCGGCGGGGTTTTGAACACTGAAGCTTTCTTT. Protein sequence: CASSGGVLNTEAFF.

V usage is TRBV6-1 and J usage is TRBJ2-7; TRBD2 matches 10 bases. Germline V CDR1 and CDR2: MNHNS, SASEGT. The junction had 8 bases not matched to a gene; V was cut back by 3 bases and J by 3 bases. This CDR3 comprises 16 residues. CDR3 bases: TGTGCCAGCAGTGACGACCCTGGGACTAGCGTCTACGAGCAGTACTTC. It codes for CASSDDPGTSVYEQYF.